The rows below give T cell receptor beta chains drawn from one sample of a study of tumour-infiltrating T cells in Burkitt lymphoma. Generated by immunoSEQ multiplex PCR, the TCRdb table keeps only in-frame clones and is missing some. The sample shows 2,500 to 3,000 clones, approximately 15% of them seen only once. Source material: tumor tissue. These receptors came from a human donor with Burkitt lymphoma. CDR3s include the opening cysteine and the closing phenylalanine or tryptophan. The D gene is left open where the match is weak.

j_call d_call v_call cdr3_aa
TRBJ1-1 TRBD1 TRBV10-2 CASKIGGDRAGAFF
TRBJ2-1 NA TRBV5-1 CASSSTGEQFF
TRBJ2-3 NA TRBV6-6 CASSTGGINTDTQYF
TRBJ1-1 NA TRBV19 CASSIGASLNTEAFF
TRBJ2-1 TRBD1 TRBV4-2 CASSLGTGGAAEQFF
TRBJ2-1 NA TRBV5-4 CASSMTGAYNEQFF
TRBJ1-3 NA TRBV7-2 CASSSHSGNTIYF
TRBJ1-5 NA TRBV19 CASSIAINQPQHF
TRBJ2-7 NA TRBV7-8 CASSSAGVEQYF
TRBJ2-5 NA TRBV11-1 CASSSPGDFETQYF
TRBJ2-5 TRBD1 TRBV28 CASSLIGTGEGTQYF
TRBJ2-5 NA TRBV6-5 CASNHGQETQYF
TRBJ2-6 NA TRBV10-3 CAISGGGSGANVLTF
TRBJ2-2 TRBD2 TRBV7-2 CASSRGGRSGELFF
TRBJ2-1 NA TRBV7-2 CASDPPSYNEQFF
TRBJ2-1 NA TRBV15 CATSRDHGEQFF
TRBJ2-2 TRBD1 TRBV11-2 CASSFRTGKSTGELFF
TRBJ1-5 NA TRBV5-5 CASSPSGGRHQPQHF
TRBJ2-7 NA TRBV6-1 CASRIGGVSYEQYF
TRBJ2-7 NA TRBV9 CASSTGAYEQYF
TRBJ2-5 TRBD2 TRBV4-2 CASSPQLGLAGALETQYF
TRBJ2-1 TRBD2 TRBV11-2 CASSSQTSGSYNEQFF
TRBJ2-5 NA TRBV28 CASSRAVGKTQYF
TRBJ2-2 TRBD2 TRBV4-1 CASSQDRTGVAGDTGELFF
TRBJ2-7 TRBD2 TRBV5-4 CASSRRASGSYEQYF
TRBJ2-1 TRBD2 TRBV6-1 CASSEISGGQGNEQFF
TRBJ2-7 TRBD2 TRBV30 CAWNPSGSVYEQYF
TRBJ2-1 TRBD2 TRBV28 CASSFVLAGGVEQFF
NA TRBD1 TRBV9 CASSPRTGAYEQYF
TRBJ2-1 NA TRBV7-2 CASSLAGHGWGEQFF
TRBJ1-2 NA TRBV5-4 CASSLAYRDYGYTF
TRBJ2-1 TRBD2 TRBV27 CASTPRLAGGYNEQFF
TRBJ2-3 NA TRBV4-2 CASSQDQYTDTQYF
TRBJ2-3 TRBD1 TRBV27 CASSLFFVVRGQGFTDTQYF
TRBJ2-5 NA TRBV5-6 CASSFKGRETQYF
TRBJ2-3 TRBD2 TRBV27 CASSFLAGVVLDTQYF
TRBJ2-2 NA TRBV6-1 CASSLNRDTGELFF
TRBJ2-1 NA TRBV7-6 CASSLDGGAFNEQFF
TRBJ2-2 NA TRBV7-9 CATRGNTGELFF
TRBJ2-6 NA TRBV5-1 CASSSGANVLTF
TRBJ2-3 NA TRBV5-1 CASRTAGTDTQYF
TRBJ1-4 TRBD1 TRBV7-2 CASRDRGGEKLFF
TRBJ1-1 NA TRBV5-4 CASKGMGVAEAFF
TRBJ2-1 NA TRBV10-3 CAIRKAHTSGNEQFF
TRBJ2-1 NA TRBV5-1 CASSSNNEQFF
TRBJ2-1 TRBD2 TRBV10-3 CAISASGKGLREQFF
TRBJ2-3 TRBD2 TRBV11-3 CASSYGTSDTQYF
TRBJ2-1 TRBD2 TRBV19 CASSIRRLAGDNEQFF
TRBJ1-5 NA TRBV21-1 CASSKQGTDQPQHF
TRBJ2-3 NA TRBV6-6 CASSYSKGITDTQYF